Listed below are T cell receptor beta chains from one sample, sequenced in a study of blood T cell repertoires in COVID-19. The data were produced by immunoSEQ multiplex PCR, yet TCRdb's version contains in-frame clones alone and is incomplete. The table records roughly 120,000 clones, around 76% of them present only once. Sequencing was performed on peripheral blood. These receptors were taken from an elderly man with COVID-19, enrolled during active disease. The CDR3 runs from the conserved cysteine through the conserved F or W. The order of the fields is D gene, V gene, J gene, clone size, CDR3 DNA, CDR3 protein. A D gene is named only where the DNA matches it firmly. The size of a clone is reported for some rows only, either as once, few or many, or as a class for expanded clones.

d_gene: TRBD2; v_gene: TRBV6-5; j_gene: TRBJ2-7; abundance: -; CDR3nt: TGTGCCAGCAGTTACACCACTAGCGGGAGTGAGCAGTACTTC; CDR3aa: CASSYTTSGSEQYF
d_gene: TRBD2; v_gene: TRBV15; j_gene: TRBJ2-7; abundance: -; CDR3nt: TGTGCCACCAGCAGAGACGGGGCCGGGGGGGAGCAGTACTTC; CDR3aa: CATSRDGAGGEQYF
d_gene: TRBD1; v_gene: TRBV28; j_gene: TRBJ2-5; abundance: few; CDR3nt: TGTGCCAGCAAGACAGGGGGCGGGGGGACGGAGGAGACCCAGTACTTC; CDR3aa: CASKTGGGGTEETQYF
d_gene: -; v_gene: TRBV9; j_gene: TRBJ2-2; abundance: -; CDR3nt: TGTGCCAGCAGCGTAGGTACTAGTACGAACACCGGGGAGCTGTTTTTT; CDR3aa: CASSVGTSTNTGELFF
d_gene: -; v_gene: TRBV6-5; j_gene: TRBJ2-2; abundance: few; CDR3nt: TGTGCCAGCAGTTACTCGACTAGTGGTATCGGGGAGCTGTTTTTT; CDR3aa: CASSYSTSGIGELFF
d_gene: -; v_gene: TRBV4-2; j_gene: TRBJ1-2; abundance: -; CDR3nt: TGTGCCAGCAGCCGCCAGGGGCCCCTACACTATGGCTACACCTTC; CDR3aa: CASSRQGPLHYGYTF
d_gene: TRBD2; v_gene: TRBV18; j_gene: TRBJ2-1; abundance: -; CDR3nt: TGTGCCAGCTCATCAGCGGGAGTTGAGCAGTTCTTC; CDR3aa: CASSSAGVEQFF
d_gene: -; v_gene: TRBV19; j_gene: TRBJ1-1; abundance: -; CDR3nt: TGTGCCAGTAGTATATCGTGGAGCGCTGAAGCTTTCTTT; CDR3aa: CASSISWSAEAFF
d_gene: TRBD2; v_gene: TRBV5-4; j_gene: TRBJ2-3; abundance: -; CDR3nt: TGTGCCAGCAGCCCTGGGACTAGTGGGACAGATACGCAGTATTTT; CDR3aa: CASSPGTSGTDTQYF
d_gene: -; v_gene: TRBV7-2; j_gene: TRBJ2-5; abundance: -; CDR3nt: TGTGCCAGCAGCTTTAGCAGGGCAGAGACCCAGTACTTC; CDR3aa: CASSFSRAETQYF
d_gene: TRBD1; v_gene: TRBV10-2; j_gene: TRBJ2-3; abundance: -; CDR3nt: TGCGCCAGCAGTGAGGGGACAGGGCCCACAGATACGCAGTATTTT; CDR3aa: CASSEGTGPTDTQYF
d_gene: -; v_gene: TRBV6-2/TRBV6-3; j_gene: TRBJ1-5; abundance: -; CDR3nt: TGTGCCAGCAGTTACGGCAGTTCCAATCAGCCCCAGCATTTT; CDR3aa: CASSYGSSNQPQHF
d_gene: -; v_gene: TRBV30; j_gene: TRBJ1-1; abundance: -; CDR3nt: TGTGCCTGGGACAGAAACACTGAAGCTTTCTTT; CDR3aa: CAWDRNTEAFF
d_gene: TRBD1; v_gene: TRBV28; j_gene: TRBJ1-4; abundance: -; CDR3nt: TGTGCCAGCAGTACTCCCGGGACAGGGGGTGAAAAACTGTTTTTT; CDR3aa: CASSTPGTGGEKLFF
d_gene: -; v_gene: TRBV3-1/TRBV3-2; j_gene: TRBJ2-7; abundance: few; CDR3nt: TGTGCCAGCAGCCAATGGGGAACAGGTTCCACCTACGAGCAGTACTTC; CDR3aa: CASSQWGTGSTYEQYF
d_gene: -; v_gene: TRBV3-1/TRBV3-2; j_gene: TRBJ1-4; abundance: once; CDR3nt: TGTGCCAGCAGCCAAGAATTGTGGACAGCGACTACAGCTAATGAAAAACTGTTTTTT; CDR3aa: CASSQELWTATTANEKLFF
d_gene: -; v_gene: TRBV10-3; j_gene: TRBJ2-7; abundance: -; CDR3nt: TGTGCCATCCGGGACACGACCTACGAGCAGTACTTC; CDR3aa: CAIRDTTYEQYF
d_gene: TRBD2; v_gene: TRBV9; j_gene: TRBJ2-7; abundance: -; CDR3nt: TGTGCCAGCAGCGTAGGAGTTCCTGCGGGAGGGAGCTACGAGCAGTACTTC; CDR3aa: CASSVGVPAGGSYEQYF
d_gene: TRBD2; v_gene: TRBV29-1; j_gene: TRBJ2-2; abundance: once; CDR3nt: TGCAGCGTTGAAGGACTAGCGGGAGTACCGAACACCGGGGAGCTGTTTTTT; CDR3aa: CSVEGLAGVPNTGELFF
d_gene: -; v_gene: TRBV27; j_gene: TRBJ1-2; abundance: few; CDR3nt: TGTGCCAGCAGTTTATCCACAGTGCATGGCTACACCTTC; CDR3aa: CASSLSTVHGYTF
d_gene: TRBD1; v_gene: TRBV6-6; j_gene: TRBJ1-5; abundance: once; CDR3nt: TGTGCCAGCAGTTACTCCTCAGGGGGGACCAATCAGCCCCAGCATTTT; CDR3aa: CASSYSSGGTNQPQHF
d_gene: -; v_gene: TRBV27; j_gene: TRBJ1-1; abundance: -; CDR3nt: TGTGCCAGCAGCCAAGTGTCCGGGAAGGGGAACACTGAAGCTTTCTTT; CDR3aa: CASSQVSGKGNTEAFF
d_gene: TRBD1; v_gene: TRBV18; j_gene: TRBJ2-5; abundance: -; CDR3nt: TGTGCCAGCTCACCAGGGACAGGGAGGGAGACCCAGTACTTC; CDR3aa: CASSPGTGRETQYF
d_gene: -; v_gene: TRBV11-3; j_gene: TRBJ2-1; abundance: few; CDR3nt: TGTGCCAGCAGCCGGACAGTAGACAATGAGCAGTTCTTC; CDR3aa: CASSRTVDNEQFF
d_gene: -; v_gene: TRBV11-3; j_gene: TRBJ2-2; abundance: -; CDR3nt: TGTGCCAGCAGCTTTCTCACCGGGGAGCTGTTTTTT; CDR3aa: CASSFLTGELFF
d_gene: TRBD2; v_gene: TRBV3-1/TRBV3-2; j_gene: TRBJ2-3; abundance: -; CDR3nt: TGTGCCAGCAGCCAAGTCGCGGGAGTTCCAGATACGCAGTATTTT; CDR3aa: CASSQVAGVPDTQYF
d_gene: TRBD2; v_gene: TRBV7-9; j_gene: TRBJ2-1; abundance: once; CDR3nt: TGTGCCAGCAGCTCCGGGACTAGCGGGAGGGGAGCCTACAATGAGCAGTTCTTC; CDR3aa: CASSSGTSGRGAYNEQFF
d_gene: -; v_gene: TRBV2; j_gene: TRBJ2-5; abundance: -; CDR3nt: TGTGCCAGGAGTGGTGGCGTCGCGGGGGAGACCCAGTACTTC; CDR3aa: CARSGGVAGETQYF
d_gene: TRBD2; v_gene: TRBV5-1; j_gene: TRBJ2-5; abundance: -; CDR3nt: TGCGCCAGCAGCTCCACCACTAGCGGGAGGGAGACCCAGTACTTC; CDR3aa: CASSSTTSGRETQYF
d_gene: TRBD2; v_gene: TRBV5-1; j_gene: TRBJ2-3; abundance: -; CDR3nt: TGCGCCAGCAGCGCCGGGACTAGCGGGAGACCCACAGATACGCAGTATTTT; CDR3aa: CASSAGTSGRPTDTQYF
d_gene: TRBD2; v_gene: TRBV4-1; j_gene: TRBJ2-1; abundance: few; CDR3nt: TGCGCCAGCAGCCAGGAGCTAGCGGGAGGCCACTACAATGAGCAGTTCTTC; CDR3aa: CASSQELAGGHYNEQFF
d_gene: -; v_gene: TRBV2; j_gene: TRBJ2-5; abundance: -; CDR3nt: TGTGCCGGTACCCACGAGTACCAAGAGACCCAGTACTTC; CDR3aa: CAGTHEYQETQYF
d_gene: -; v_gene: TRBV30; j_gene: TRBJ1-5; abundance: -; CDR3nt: TGTGCCTGGAGTCTGGCCTCGGGGCCCCAGCATTTT; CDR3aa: CAWSLASGPQHF
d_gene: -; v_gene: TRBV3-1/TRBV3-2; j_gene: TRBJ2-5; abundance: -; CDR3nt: TGTGCCAGCAGCTTAGTACCTAGCAGACAAGAGACCCAGTACTTC; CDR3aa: CASSLVPSRQETQYF
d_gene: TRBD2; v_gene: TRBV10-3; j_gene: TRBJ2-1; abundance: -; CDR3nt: TGTGCCATCAGTGAGTCGATGGCGGGAGCGGGTTACAATGAGCAGTTCTTC; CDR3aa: CAISESMAGAGYNEQFF
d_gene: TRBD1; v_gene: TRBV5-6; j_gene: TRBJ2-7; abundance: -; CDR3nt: TGTGCCAGCAGCTTGGGCAGGGGGCTCGAGCAGTACTTC; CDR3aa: CASSLGRGLEQYF
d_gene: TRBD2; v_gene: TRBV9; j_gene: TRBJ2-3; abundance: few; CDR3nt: TGTGCCAGCAGCGGGACTAGCGGGAGTTATACAGATACGCAGTATTTT; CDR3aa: CASSGTSGSYTDTQYF
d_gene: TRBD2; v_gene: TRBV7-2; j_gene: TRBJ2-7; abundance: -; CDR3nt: TGTGCCAGCAGCTTAGTGAGCGGGACCTACGAGCAGTACTTC; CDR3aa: CASSLVSGTYEQYF
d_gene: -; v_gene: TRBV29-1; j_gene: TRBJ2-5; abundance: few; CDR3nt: TGCAGCGTTGAAGGTGCGCAGGGGGGCGAGACCCAGTACTTC; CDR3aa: CSVEGAQGGETQYF
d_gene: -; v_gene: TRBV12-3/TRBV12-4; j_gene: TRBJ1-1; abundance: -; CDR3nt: TGTGCCAGCAGTCCAGGGTACACTGAAGCTTTCTTT; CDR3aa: CASSPGYTEAFF
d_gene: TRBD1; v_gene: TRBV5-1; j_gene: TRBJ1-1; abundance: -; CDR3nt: TGCGCCAGCAGCTTGGAGGGGGCAGGGCAGGACACTGAAGCTTTCTTT; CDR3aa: CASSLEGAGQDTEAFF
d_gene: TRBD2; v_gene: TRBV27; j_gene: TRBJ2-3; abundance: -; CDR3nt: TGTGCCAGCAGTCCTTTCCTGGCTAGCGGGAGCGCAGATACGCAGTATTTT; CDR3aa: CASSPFLASGSADTQYF
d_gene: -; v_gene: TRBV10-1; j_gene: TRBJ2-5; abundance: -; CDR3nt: TGCGCCAGCAGTGAGGACTACCAAGAGACCCAGTACTTC; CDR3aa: CASSEDYQETQYF
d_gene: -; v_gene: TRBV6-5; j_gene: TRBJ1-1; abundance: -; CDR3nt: TGTGCCAGCAGTTACCTACAGAAACAGGGAGCTTTCTTT; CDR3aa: CASSYLQKQGAFF